The 6 T cell receptor beta chains in this list originate from one sample, sequenced in a study of OX40 agonist ivuxolimab in advanced cancers. Using immunoSEQ multiplex PCR, the repertoire was profiled, and TCRdb retains in-frame clones only, with some absent. The sample lists over 55,000 clones, 65% to 85% occurring once. This specimen was CD4+ or CD8+ T cells sorted from blood, taken in a trial of the OX40 agonist ivuxolimab. These receptors were obtained from an adult with an advanced solid tumor such as melanoma, head and neck, liver or kidney cancer.

The chain uses TRBV18 and TRBJ1-3; 11 bases agree with TRBD1. Trimming took 5 bases from V and 2 from J; bases not matched to a gene: 5. The CDR3 has 16 residues. Germline V gene lookup returns CDR1 KGHSH and CDR2 LQKENI. In DNA, the CDR3 is TGTGCCAGCTCAACCGGACAGGGGGCGACTGGAAACACCATATATTTT. Encoded protein: CASSTGQGATGNTIYF.

This sequence joins TRBV6-6 and TRBJ2-2, with D unresolved. Germline loops: CDR1 MNHNY, CDR2 SVGAGI (reference sequence). The CDR3 totals 13 residues. Trimming cost V 7 bases and J 5 bases, with 11 bases left between them. CDR3 residues: CASTVSQTGELFF. As DNA, the CDR3 is TGTGCCAGCACTGTGAGCCAAACCGGGGAGCTGTTTTTT.

This clone has only one observation. DNA for the CDR3: TGTGCCAGCAGCGTAGAGGGCATGTCTTCGTCTAGGGGGGAGACCCAGTACTTC. This codes for CASSVEGMSSSRGETQYF. The chain has TRBV9 and TRBJ2-5; D possibly corresponds to TRBD1 (6 bases). The CDR3 spans 18 residues. The germline gives CDR1 SGDLS, CDR2 YYNGEE. Trimming pared 0 bases from V and 5 bases from J, leaving 23 bases between.

The chain uses TRBV5-6 and TRBJ2-7; a possible D gene is TRBD1 (6 bases). The CDR3 totals 15 residues. Between the trimmed V and J ends, which lost 0 bases and 8 bases, there was a span of 18 bases. CDR1 is SGHDT, CDR2 YYEEEE, per germline. As DNA, the CDR3 is TGTGCCAGCAGCTTGGACGGCCGGACAGCGTCCAAGCAGTACTTC. Encoded protein: CASSLDGRTASKQYF. The variable domain in full, completed from reference TRBV5-6 and TRBJ2-7, reads DAGVTQSPTHLIKTRGQQVTLRCSPKSGHDTVSWYQQALGQGPQFIFQYYEEEERQRGNFPDRFSGHQFPNYSSELNVNALLLGDSALYLCASSLDGRTASKQYFGPGTRLTVT.

J is TRBJ2-5 and V is TRBV6-1, with a possible D match to TRBD2 (7 bases). The CDR3 loop spans 15 amino acids. The germline V gene encodes CDR1 MNHNS and CDR2 SASEGT. The V gene lost 7 bases and the J gene lost 1 base, with 16 bases spanning the gap. In DNA form, the CDR3 reads TGTGCCAGCACGGGGGGCGGGGGCCCCCAAGAGACCCAGTACTTC. It yields the protein CASTGGGGPQETQYF.

This sequence joins TRBV7-9 and TRBJ2-1; D may be TRBD1 (5 bases). The CDR3 spans 12 residues. Germline CDR1 reads SEHNR; CDR2 reads FQNEAQ (reference sequence). V was cut by 5 bases and J by 5 bases, with 7 bases left in between. Written as DNA, the CDR3 is TGTGCCAGCAGCATCAGGGACAATGAGCAGTTCTTC. This encodes CASSIRDNEQFF. The variable domain in full, with the rest retrieved from reference TRBV7-9 and TRBJ2-1, is DTGVSQNPRHKITKRGQNVTFRCDPISEHNRLYWYRQTLGQGPEFLTYFQNEAQLEKSRLLSDRFSAERPKGSFSTLEIQRTEQGDSAMYLCASSIRDNEQFFGPGTRLTVL.